These 12 T cell receptor beta chains originate from one sample sequenced in a study of blood T cell repertoires in COVID-19. Assay used: immunoSEQ multiplex PCR; TCRdb lists only in-frame clones, some missing. The sample includes some 170,000 clones, 82% of them seen just once. The sample was peripheral blood. Receptors originate from a woman aged 70 to 79 with acute or convalescent COVID-19.

This clone has at least ten counts. V and J are TRBV27 and TRBJ1-2; weak D call: TRBD1 (5 bases). The V end lost 8 bases, the J end lost 5 bases, and 9 bases lay between the germline ends. The CDR3 runs 11 residues. Germline CDR1 and CDR2: MNHEY and SMNVEV (reference sequence). The DNA of the CDR3 is TGTGCCAGCCCGACAGAATATGGCTACACCTTC. It codes for CASPTEYGYTF.

The V call is TRBV7-9, the J call TRBJ2-1; a possible D gene is TRBD2 (6 bases). The CDR3 extends over 16 amino acids. Germline V gene sequence: CDR1 SEHNR, CDR2 FQNEAQ (reference sequence). Trimming left V 5 bases short and J 4 bases short, with 18 bases between. CDR3 coding DNA: TGTGCCAGCAGCCAAGCAGTTAGCGGACCGTACAATGAGCAGTTCTTC. It encodes CASSQAVSGPYNEQFF.

The chain joins TRBV20-1 to TRBJ1-6; no clear D gene. Germline CDR1 reads DFQATT; CDR2 reads SNEGSKA (reference sequence). V was clipped by 3 bases and J by 6 bases, with 18 bases between them. CDR3 length: 16 residues. This CDR3 is CSASGERWSGNSPLHF. Here the CDR3 DNA reads TGCAGTGCTAGTGGGGAGCGGTGGAGTGGTAATTCACCCCTCCACTTT.

The genes are TRBV28 and TRBJ2-1; D gene ambiguous. Trimming took 5 bases from V and 3 from J, leaving 2 bases between them. This CDR3 is 11 amino acids long. Per the germline V gene, CDR1 is MDHEN and CDR2 is SYDVKM. The CDR3 loop reads CASSRYNEQFF. DNA of the CDR3: TGTGCCAGCAGTCGCTACAATGAGCAGTTCTTC. Together with reference TRBV28 and TRBJ2-1, the CDR3 gives the full variable domain: DVKVTQSSRYLVKRTGEKVFLECVQDMDHENMFWYRQDPGLGLRLIYFSYDVKMKEKGDIPEGYSVSREKKERFSLILESASTNQTSMYLCASSRYNEQFFGPGTRLTVL.

The chain couples TRBV11-2 to TRBJ1-1, with 7 positions matching TRBD1. The CDR3 has 17 amino acids. The ends lost 4 bases at V and 11 bases at J; junction bases unmatched: 22. Germline V gene lookup returns CDR1 SGHAT and CDR2 FQNNGV. CDR3 sequence: CASSSGARTGPTPGAFF. In DNA form, the CDR3 reads TGTGCCAGCAGCTCGGGCGCCCGGACAGGCCCCACCCCTGGTGCTTTCTTT.

This clone was seen a handful of times. J is TRBJ1-2 and V is TRBV11-2, with D possibly being TRBD1 (6 bases). This CDR3 has 13 amino acids. V was clipped by 1 base and J by 7 bases, with 10 bases between them. The germline V gene encodes CDR1 SGHAT and CDR2 FQNNGV. CDR3 sequence reads: CASSLVAGVGYTF. In nucleotides, the CDR3 is TGTGCCAGCAGCTTAGTCGCAGGGGTTGGCTACACCTTC.

This clone was seen more than once but under ten times. The chain carries TRBV3-1 (or the pseudogene TRBV3-2) and TRBJ2-2; maybe TRBD1 (5 bases). The germline CDR1 and CDR2 sequences are LGHDT and YNNKEL (reference sequence). Trimming left V 4 bases short and J 0 bases short, with 12 bases between. CDR3 length: 16 residues. CDR3 sequence reads: CASSLTGLPNTGELFF. CDR3 coding DNA: TGTGCCAGCAGCCTTACAGGCCTTCCGAACACCGGGGAGCTGTTTTTT.

The V gene is TRBV5-6, the J gene TRBJ1-4; D perhaps matches TRBD1 (6 bases). CDR1 is SGHDT, CDR2 YYEEEE, per germline. CDR3 length: 16 residues. V shed 5 bases and J shed 0 bases, with 14 bases lying between them. This chain's CDR3 is CASSWGRRATNEKLFF. CDR3 bases: TGTGCCAGCAGTTGGGGGCGTCGGGCAACTAATGAAAAACTGTTTTTT.

The chain uses TRBV27 and TRBJ1-4; 9 bases are a match to TRBD1. V lost 3 bases and J lost 3; bases outside the gene matches: 5. Germline V CDR1 and CDR2: MNHEY, SMNVEV (reference sequence). The CDR3 runs to 16 residues. CDR3 amino acids: CASSLQGQGANEKLFF. CDR3 nucleotide sequence: TGTGCCAGCAGTTTGCAGGGACAGGGAGCTAATGAAAAACTGTTTTTT.

The chain links TRBV5-4 to TRBJ1-2, with a tentative D call TRBD1 (5 bases). The CDR3 has 13 amino acids. V lost 1 base and J lost 5, with 9 bases in between. CDR1 SGHNT and CDR2 YYREEE come from the germline V gene (reference sequence). The CDR3 DNA reads as TGTGCCAGCAGCTTGCAGGGAAAATATGGCTACACCTTC. It specifies CASSLQGKYGYTF.

The chain employs TRBV28 and TRBJ1-5; tentatively, D is TRBD1 (6 bases). V lost 6 bases, J lost 11 bases, and 14 bases lay in between. Germline V gene data show CDR1 as MDHEN and CDR2 as SYDVKM. This CDR3 contains 12 residues. The CDR3 loop is CASRNTGLAQHF. The DNA of the CDR3 is TGTGCCAGCAGGAATACAGGGCTAGCCCAGCATTTT.

The CDR3 DNA reads as TGCGCCAGCAGCTTACAGGGGGGCAGGGAGACCCAGTACTTC. It translates to CASSLQGGRETQYF. The chain has TRBV5-1 and TRBJ2-5; 8 nucleotides line up with TRBD1. Germline CDR1 is SGHRS and CDR2 is YFSETQ. V dropped 2 bases and J dropped 5; count of bases not matched to a gene: 5. The CDR3 is made up of 14 amino acids.